A single sample is the source of the 6 T cell receptor beta chains below, sequenced in a study of CD8+CD57+ T cells in acquired aplastic anemia (dated by TCRdb to 2016 to 2019). Patients chosen for sequencing had shown expansion of CD8+CD57+ cells by flow cytometry. TCRdb shows the sequencer as Illumina HiSeq 2000. Profiling of TCR beta VDJ combinations and CDR3 sequences used genomic DNA as the template. The public reads were quality trimmed at Q25 with fastp and then assembled into clones with MiXCR by TCRdb, keeping productive beta chains. Rows merge per CDR3 protein into single entries with the most common DNA and genes. The sample table lists approximately 250,000 distinct CDR3 sequences, 82% of them with a count of one. About 41% of the sample is held by the ten biggest clonotypes. Sequencing used sorted CD4+, CD8+, or CD8+CD57+ T cells (not recorded which) from PBMCs. These receptors all stem from a human donor with aplastic anemia.

In the case of this clonotype: At one boundary the junction diverges from the germline segment, which might be a read error. V usage is TRBV9 and J usage is TRBJ1-5; D remains ambiguous. CDR3 size: 14 residues. CDR1 and CDR2 from the germline V gene are SGDLS and YYNGEE. CDR3 sequence: CASSVMSDTQSHHF. CDR3 bases: TGTGCCAGCAGCGTAATGTCAGATACGCAGTCCCATCATTTT.

A note on this clonotype: Mismatch with germline at one junction end may stem from a read error. The chain uses TRBV15 and TRBJ2-1; TRBD2 might be the D (6 bases). The CDR3 length is 13 residues. CDR1 LNHNV and CDR2 YYDKDF come from the germline V gene (reference sequence). CDR3 sequence reads: CASSDGGIAEQLF. The CDR3 DNA reads TGTGCCAGCAGCGATGGGGGGATCGCCGAGCAGCTCTTC. Complete variable domain (other parts from reference TRBV15 and TRBJ2-1): DAMVIQNPRYQVTQFGKPVTLSCSQTLNHNVMYWYQQKSSQAPKLLFHYYDKDFNNEADTPDNFQSRRPNTSFCFLDIRSPGLGDTAMYLCASSDGGIAEQLFGPGTRLTVL.

Details on this clonotype: One end of the junction fails to match germline, which may point to a read error. V and J are TRBV24-1 and TRBJ2-3, with D unresolved. The CDR3 contains 13 residues. Per the germline V gene, CDR1 is KGHDR and CDR2 is SFDVKD. The chain's CDR3 is CATSDVGTAKQFF. The CDR3 DNA follows: TGTGCCACCAGTGATGTGGGTACTGCTAAGCAGTTTTTT.

The chain couples TRBV29-1 to TRBJ2-5; a possible D gene is TRBD2 (5 bases). Germline V gene data show CDR1 as SQVTM and CDR2 as ANQGSEA. The length of the CDR3 is 14 residues. The CDR3 sequence is CSAIGVRAMKTQYF. The DNA of the CDR3 is TGCAGTGCTATCGGGGTAAGGGCCATGAAGACCCAGTACTTC.

V usage is TRBV7-8 and J usage is TRBJ2-7, with a weak D call TRBD1 (5 bases). The V gene's germline CDR1 is SGHVS and CDR2 FQNEAQ. CDR3 length: 18 residues. The ends were cut back, 0 bases at V and 1 base at J, with 19 bases in the middle. CDR3 sequence reads: CASSLAPGATAQSYEQYV. Written as DNA, the CDR3 is TGTGCCAGCAGCTTAGCGCCAGGCGCGACAGCGCAGTCCTACGAGCAGTACGTC.

This clonotype was recorded a few times. J is TRBJ2-7 and V is TRBV7-9; TRBD2 matches 8 bases. Trimming took 3 bases from V and 4 from J; bases not matched to a gene: 8. The length of the CDR3 is 15 residues. Looked up from germline, CDR1 is SEHNR and CDR2 is FQNEAQ (reference sequence). CDR3 bases: TGTGCCAGCAGCTTTCAAAGAAGCGGGGGTTACGAGCAGTACTTC. Amino acid sequence: CASSFQRSGGYEQYF.